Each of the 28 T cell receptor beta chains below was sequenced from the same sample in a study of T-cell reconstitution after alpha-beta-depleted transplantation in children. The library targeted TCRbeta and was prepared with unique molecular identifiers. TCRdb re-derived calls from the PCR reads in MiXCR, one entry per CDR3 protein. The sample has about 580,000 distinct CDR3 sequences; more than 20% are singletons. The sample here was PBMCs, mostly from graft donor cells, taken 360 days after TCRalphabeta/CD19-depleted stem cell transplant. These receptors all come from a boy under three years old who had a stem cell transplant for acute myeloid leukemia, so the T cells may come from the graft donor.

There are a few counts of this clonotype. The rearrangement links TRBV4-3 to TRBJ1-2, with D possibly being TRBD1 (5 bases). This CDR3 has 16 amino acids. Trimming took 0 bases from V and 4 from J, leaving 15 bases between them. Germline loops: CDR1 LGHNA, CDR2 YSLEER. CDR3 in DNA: TGCGCCAGCAGCCAAGATAGGTCAGGGACTCGCTATGGCTACACCTTC. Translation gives CASSQDRSGTRYGYTF.

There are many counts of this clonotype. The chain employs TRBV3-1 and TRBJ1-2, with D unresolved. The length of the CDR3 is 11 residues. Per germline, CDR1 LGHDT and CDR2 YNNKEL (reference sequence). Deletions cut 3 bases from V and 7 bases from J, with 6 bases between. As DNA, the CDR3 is TGTGCCAGCAGCCAGGGGTTTGGCTACACCTTC. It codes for CASSQGFGYTF.

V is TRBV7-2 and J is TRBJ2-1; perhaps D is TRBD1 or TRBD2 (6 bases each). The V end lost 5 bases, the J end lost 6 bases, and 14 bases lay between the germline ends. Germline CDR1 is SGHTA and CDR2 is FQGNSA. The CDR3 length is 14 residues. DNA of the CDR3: TGTGCCAGCAGCCCTGACAAGGGGGGCAATGAGCAGTTCTTC. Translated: CASSPDKGGNEQFF.

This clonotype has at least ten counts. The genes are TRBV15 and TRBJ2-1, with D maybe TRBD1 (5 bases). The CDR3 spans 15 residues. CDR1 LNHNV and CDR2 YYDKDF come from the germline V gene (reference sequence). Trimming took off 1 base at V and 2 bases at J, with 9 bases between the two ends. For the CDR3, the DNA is TGTGCCACCAGCAGAGTCAGGGTAACCTACAATGAGCAGTTCTTC. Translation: CATSRVRVTYNEQFF.

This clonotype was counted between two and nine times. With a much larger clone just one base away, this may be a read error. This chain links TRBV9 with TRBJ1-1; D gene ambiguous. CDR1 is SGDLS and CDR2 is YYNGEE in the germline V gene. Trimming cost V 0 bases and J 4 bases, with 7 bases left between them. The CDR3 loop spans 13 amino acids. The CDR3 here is CASSVGVGTEAFF. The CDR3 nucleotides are TGTGCCAGCAGCGTAGGAGTGGGCACTGAAGCTTTCTTT.

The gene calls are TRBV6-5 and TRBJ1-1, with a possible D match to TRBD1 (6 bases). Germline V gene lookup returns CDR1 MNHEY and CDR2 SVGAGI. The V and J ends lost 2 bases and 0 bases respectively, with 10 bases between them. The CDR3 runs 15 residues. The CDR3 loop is CASSYTGSVNTEAFF. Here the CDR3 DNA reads TGTGCCAGCAGTTACACAGGGTCGGTGAACACTGAAGCTTTCTTT.

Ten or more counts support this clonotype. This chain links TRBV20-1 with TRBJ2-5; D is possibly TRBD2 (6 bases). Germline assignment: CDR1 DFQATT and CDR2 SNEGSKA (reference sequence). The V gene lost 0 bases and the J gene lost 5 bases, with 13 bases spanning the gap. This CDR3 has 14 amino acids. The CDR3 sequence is CSARDRRGGETQYF. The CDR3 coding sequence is TGCAGTGCTAGAGATCGGCGGGGAGGTGAGACCCAGTACTTC.

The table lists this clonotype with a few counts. CDR3 DNA: TGTGCCAGCAGCCCCAGGGAGGGTCAGCCCCAGCATTTT. Its protein is CASSPREGQPQHF. The chain couples TRBV7-6 to TRBJ1-5; D perhaps matches TRBD1 (5 bases). CDR3 length: 13 amino acids. Germline V CDR1 and CDR2: SGHVS, FNYEAQ. V was trimmed by 5 bases and J by 6 bases, leaving 11 bases between them.

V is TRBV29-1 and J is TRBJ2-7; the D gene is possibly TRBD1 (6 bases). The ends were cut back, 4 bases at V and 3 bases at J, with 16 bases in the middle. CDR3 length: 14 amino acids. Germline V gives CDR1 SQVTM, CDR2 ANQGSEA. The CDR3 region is CSVAGQTGNYEQYF. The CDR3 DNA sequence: TGCAGCGTTGCTGGACAGACGGGAAACTACGAGCAGTACTTC.

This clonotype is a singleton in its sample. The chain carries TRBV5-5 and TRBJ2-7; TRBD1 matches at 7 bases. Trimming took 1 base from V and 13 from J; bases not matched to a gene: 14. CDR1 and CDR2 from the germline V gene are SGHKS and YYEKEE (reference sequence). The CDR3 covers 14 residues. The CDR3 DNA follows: TGTGCCAGCAGCTTGATCGGGGAGAACAGGGGCACCTACTTC. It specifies CASSLIGENRGTYF.

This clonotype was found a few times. This CDR3 is CASSPRAGQPQETQYF. DNA of the CDR3: TGTGCCAGCAGCCCGAGGGCAGGGCAACCCCAAGAGACCCAGTACTTC. The rearrangement uses TRBV7-2 and TRBJ2-5; either TRBD1 or TRBD2 may fit D (5 bases each). Germline V gene data show CDR1 as SGHTA and CDR2 as FQGNSA. The CDR3 totals 16 residues. Trimming took off 5 bases at V and 1 base at J, with 17 bases between the two ends.

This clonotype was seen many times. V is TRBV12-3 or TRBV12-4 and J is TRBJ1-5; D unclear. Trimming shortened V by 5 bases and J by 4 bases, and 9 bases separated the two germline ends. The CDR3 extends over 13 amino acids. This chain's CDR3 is CASSRTGNQPQHF. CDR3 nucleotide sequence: TGTGCCAGCAGTCGGACTGGGAATCAGCCCCAGCATTTT.

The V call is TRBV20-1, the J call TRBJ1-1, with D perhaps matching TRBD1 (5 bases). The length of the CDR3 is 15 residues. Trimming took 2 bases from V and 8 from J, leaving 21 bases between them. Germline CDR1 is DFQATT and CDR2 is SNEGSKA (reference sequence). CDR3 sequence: CSARTQTALPSEAFF. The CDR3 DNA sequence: TGCAGTGCTAGAACCCAGACAGCGCTCCCTTCAGAAGCTTTCTTT.

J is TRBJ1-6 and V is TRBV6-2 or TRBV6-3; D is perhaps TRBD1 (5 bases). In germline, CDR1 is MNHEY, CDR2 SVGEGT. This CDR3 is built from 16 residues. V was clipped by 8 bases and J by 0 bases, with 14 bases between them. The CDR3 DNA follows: TGTGCCAGCGTAGGGACTGCCTTCTCCTATAATTCACCCCTCCACTTT. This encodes CASVGTAFSYNSPLHF.

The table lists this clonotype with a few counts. For the CDR3, the DNA is TGCGCCAGCAGCCAAGTGGTGTCGGATACGCAGTATTTT. As protein: CASSQVVSDTQYF. The chain joins TRBV4-3 to TRBJ2-3; D is unclear. This CDR3 is built from 13 residues. Germline lookup yields CDR1 LGHNA and CDR2 YSLEER. V was clipped by 1 base and J by 6 bases, with 8 bases between them.

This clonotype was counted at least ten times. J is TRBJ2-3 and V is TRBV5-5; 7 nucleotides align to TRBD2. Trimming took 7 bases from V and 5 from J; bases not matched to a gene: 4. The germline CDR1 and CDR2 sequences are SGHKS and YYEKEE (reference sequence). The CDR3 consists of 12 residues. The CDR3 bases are TGTGCCAGCGACTCGGGGGGAGATACGCAGTATTTT. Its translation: CASDSGGDTQYF.

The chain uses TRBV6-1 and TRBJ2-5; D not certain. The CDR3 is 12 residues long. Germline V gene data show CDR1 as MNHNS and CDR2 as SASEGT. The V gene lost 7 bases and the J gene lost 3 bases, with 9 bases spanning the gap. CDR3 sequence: CASMETEETQYF. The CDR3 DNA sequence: TGTGCCAGCATGGAAACCGAAGAGACCCAGTACTTC.

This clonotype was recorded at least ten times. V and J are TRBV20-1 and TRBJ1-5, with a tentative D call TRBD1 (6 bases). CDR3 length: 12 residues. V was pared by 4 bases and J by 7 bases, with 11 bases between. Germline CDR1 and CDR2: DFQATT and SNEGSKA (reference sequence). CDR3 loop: CSAMPGQQPQHF. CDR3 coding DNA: TGCAGTGCTATGCCGGGACAACAGCCCCAGCATTTT.

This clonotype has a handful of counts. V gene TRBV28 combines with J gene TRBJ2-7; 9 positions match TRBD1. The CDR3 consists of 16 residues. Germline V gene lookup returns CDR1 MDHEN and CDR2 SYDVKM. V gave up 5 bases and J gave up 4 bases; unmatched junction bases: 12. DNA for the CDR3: TGTGCCAGCAGTGCTACCGGGACAGGGAATAGGTACGAGCAGTACGTC. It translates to CASSATGTGNRYEQYV.

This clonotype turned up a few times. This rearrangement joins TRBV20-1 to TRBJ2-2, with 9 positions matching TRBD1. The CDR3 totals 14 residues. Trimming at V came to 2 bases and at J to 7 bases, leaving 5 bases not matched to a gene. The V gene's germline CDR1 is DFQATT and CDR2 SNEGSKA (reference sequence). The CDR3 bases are TGCAGTGCTAGACGCACAGGGGGCGTCGGGGAGCTGTTTTTT. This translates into CSARRTGGVGELFF.

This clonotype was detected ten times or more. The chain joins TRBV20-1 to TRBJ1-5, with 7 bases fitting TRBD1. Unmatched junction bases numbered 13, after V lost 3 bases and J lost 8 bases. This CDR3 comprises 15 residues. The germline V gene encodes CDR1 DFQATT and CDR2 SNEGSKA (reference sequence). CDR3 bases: TGCAGTGCTAGGTCAGCGGGACAGCCATCAGAGCCCCAGCATTTT. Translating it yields CSARSAGQPSEPQHF.

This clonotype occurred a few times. This CDR3 is CASSYSKATLRTYEQYF. CDR3 nucleotides: TGTGCCAGCAGTTACTCGAAGGCCACCCTTCGGACCTACGAGCAGTACTTC. J is TRBJ2-7 and V is TRBV6-5; D call uncertain. The ends were cut back, 0 bases at V and 2 bases at J, with 17 bases in the middle. The V gene's germline CDR1 is MNHEY and CDR2 SVGAGI. This CDR3 is built from 17 residues.

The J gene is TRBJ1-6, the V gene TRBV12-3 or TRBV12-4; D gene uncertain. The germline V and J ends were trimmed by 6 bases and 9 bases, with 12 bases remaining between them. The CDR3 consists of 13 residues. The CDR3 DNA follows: TGTGCCAGCAGCTCAACGGTCCCTTCACCCCTCCACTTT. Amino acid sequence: CASSSTVPSPLHF.

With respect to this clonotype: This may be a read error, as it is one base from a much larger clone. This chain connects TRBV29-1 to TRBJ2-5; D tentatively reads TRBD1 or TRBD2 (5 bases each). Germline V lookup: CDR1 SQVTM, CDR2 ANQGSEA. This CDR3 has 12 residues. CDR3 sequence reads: CRVDGGPETQYF. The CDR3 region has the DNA TGCAGAGTTGATGGGGGACCAGAGACCCAGTACTTC. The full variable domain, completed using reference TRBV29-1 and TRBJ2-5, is SAVISQKPSRDICQRGTSLTIQCQVDSQVTMMFWYRQQPGQSLTLIATANQGSEATYESGFVIDKFPISRPNLTFSTLTVSNMSPEDSSIYLCRVDGGPETQYFGPGTRLLVL.

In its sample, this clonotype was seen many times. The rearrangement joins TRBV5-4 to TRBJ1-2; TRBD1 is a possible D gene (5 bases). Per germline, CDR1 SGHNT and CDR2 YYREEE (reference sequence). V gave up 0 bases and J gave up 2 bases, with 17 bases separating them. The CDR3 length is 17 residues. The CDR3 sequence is CASSLAGGGAPNYGYTF. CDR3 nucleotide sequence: TGTGCCAGCAGCTTGGCCGGGGGGGGAGCCCCAAACTATGGCTACACCTTC.

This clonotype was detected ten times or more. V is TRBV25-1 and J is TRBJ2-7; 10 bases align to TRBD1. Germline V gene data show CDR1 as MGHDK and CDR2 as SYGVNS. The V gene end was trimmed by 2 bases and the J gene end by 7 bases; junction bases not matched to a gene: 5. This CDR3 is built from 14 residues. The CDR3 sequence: CASSEAGQGMEQYF. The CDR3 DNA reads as TGTGCCAGCAGTGAAGCGGGACAGGGGATGGAGCAGTACTTC.

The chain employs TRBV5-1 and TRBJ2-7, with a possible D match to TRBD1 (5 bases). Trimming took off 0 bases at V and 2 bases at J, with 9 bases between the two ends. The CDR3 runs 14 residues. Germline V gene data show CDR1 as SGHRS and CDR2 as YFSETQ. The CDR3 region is CASSLGTRAYEQYF. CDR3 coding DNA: TGCGCCAGCAGCTTGGGAACCAGGGCCTACGAGCAGTACTTC.

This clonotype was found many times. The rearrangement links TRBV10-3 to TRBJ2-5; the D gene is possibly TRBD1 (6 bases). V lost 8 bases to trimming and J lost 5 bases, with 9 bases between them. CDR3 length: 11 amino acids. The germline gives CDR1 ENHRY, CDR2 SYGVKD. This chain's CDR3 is CAIGGEETQYF. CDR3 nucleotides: TGTGCCATCGGGGGCGAGGAGACCCAGTACTTC.